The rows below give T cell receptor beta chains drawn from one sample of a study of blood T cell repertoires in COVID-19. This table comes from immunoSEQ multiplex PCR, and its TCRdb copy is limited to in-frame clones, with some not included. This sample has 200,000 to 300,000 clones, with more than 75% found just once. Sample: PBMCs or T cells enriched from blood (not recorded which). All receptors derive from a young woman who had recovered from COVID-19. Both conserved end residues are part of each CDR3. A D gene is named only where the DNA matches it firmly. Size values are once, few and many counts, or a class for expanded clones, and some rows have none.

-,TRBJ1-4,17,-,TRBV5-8,CASSLRGHSSTNEKLFF,TGTGCCAGCAGCTTGAGGGGACATAGCTCAACTAATGAAAAACTGTTTTTT
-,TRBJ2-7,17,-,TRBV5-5,CASSLAWVRNGDYEQYF,TGTGCCAGCAGCTTGGCCTGGGTCCGAAACGGAGACTACGAGCAGTACTTC
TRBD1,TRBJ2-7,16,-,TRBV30,CAWSVPTGGISYEQYF,TGTGCCTGGAGTGTACCCACAGGGGGGATCTCCTACGAGCAGTACTTC
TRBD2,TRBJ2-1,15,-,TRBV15,CATSVGTSGRNEQFF,TGTGCCACCAGCGTAGGGACTAGCGGCCGCAATGAGCAGTTCTTC
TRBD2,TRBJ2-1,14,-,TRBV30,CAWSAGGPLDEQFF,TGTGCCTGGAGTGCGGGAGGGCCTTTGGATGAGCAGTTCTTC
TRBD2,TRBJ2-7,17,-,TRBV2,CASLTGLAGGLGYEQYF,TGTGCCAGCCTAACGGGACTAGCGGGAGGGCTGGGCTACGAGCAGTACTTC
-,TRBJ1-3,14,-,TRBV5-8,CASSFHRRANTIYF,TGTGCCAGCAGCTTTCACAGGAGGGCCAACACCATATATTTT
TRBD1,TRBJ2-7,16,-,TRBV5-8,CASSAIWDRDSYEQYF,TGTGCCAGCAGCGCTATATGGGACAGGGACTCCTACGAGCAGTACTTC
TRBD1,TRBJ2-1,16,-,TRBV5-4,CASSSPDRGHYNEQFF,TGTGCCAGCAGCTCCCCGGACAGGGGGCACTACAATGAGCAGTTCTTC
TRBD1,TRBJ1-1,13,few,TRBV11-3,CASSFRDRAEAFF,TGTGCCAGCAGCTTCCGGGACAGGGCTGAAGCTTTCTTT
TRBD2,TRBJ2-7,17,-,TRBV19,CASSILAGATSVYEQYF,TGTGCCAGTAGTATACTAGCGGGGGCCACTTCAGTCTACGAGCAGTACTTC
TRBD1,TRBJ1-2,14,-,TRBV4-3,CASSLGQGGSGYTF,TGCGCCAGCAGCCTTGGACAGGGAGGGTCTGGCTACACCTTC
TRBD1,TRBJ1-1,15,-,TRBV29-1,CSVPDRVRGNTEAFF,TGCAGCGTTCCCGACAGGGTCCGGGGGAACACTGAAGCTTTCTTT
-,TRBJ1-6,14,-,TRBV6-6,CASSGGRDNSPLHF,TGTGCCAGCAGTGGGGGCAGGGATAATTCACCCCTCCACTTT
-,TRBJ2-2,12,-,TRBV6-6,CASSFSEGELFF,TGTGCCAGCAGTTTTTCAGAAGGGGAGCTGTTTTTT
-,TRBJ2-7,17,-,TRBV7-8,CASSLANRVGYTGEQYF,TGTGCCAGCAGCTTAGCAAACAGGGTCGGCTATACGGGCGAGCAGTACTTC
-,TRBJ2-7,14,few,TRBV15,CATSRVAPTYEQYF,TGTGCCACCAGCAGGGTGGCTCCCACCTACGAGCAGTACTTC
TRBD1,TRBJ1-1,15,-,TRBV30,CAWSVRDRGPLKAFF,TGTGCCTGGAGTGTACGGGACAGGGGTCCCCTGAAAGCTTTCTTT
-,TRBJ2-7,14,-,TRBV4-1,CASSQAGDSYEQYF,TGCGCCAGCAGCCAAGCCGGGGATAGCTACGAGCAGTACTTC
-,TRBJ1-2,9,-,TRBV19,CAVTAGYTF,TGTGCCGTCACCGCGGGCTACACCTTC
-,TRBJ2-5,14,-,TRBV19,CASSIAGGQETQYF,TGTGCCAGTAGTATAGCAGGAGGCCAAGAGACCCAGTACTTC
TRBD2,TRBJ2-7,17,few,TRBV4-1,CASSQDSLAEVPYEQYF,TGCGCCAGCAGCCAAGATTCCCTAGCGGAGGTGCCCTACGAGCAGTACTTC
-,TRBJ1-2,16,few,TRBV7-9,CASSFNGRGPNYGYTF,TGTGCCAGCAGCTTCAATGGTAGGGGCCCGAACTATGGCTACACCTTC
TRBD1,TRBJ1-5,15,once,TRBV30,CACSDWRTGSQPQHF,TGTGCCTGCTCCGATTGGAGGACAGGGTCCCAGCCCCAGCATTTT
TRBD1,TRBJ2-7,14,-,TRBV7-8,CASSPGTGPREQYF,TGTGCCAGCAGCCCGGGGACAGGGCCGCGCGAGCAGTACTTC
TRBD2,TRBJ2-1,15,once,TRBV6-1,CASSEVAGVGNEQFF,TGTGCCAGCAGTGAAGTAGCGGGAGTCGGTAATGAGCAGTTCTTC
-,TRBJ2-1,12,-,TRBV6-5,CASRDSYNEQFF,TGTGCCAGCAGGGACAGCTACAATGAGCAGTTCTTC
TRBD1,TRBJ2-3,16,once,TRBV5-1,CASTSGGDRATDTQYF,TGCGCCAGCACCTCGGGCGGCGACAGGGCCACAGATACGCAGTATTTT
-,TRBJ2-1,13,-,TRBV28,CASSFANFNEQFF,TGTGCCAGCAGTTTCGCTAATTTTAATGAGCAGTTCTTC
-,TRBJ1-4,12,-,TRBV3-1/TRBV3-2,CASSRLREKLFF,TGTGCCAGCAGCCGTCTGAGGGAAAAACTGTTTTTT
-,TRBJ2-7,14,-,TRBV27,CASSLTQGLYEQYF,TGTGCCAGCAGTTTAACCCAGGGATTATACGAGCAGTACTTC
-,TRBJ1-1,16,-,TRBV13,CASSLGSRGMNTEAFF,TGTGCCAGCAGCTTGGGGTCACGGGGGATGAACACTGAAGCTTTCTTT
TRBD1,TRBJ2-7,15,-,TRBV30,CAWSVRLTGVHEQYF,TGTGCCTGGAGTGTACGTTTGACAGGGGTGCACGAGCAGTACTTC
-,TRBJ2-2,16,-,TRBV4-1,CASSQEAETNTGELFF,TGCGCCAGCAGCCAAGAAGCGGAAACGAACACCGGGGAGCTGTTTTTT
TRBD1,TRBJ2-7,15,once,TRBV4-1,CASSQAGTGPYEQYF,TGCGCCAGCAGCCAAGCCGGGACAGGACCCTACGAGCAGTACTTC
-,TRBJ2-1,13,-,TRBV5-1,CASIGAARNEQFF,TGCGCCAGCATAGGGGCCGCCCGTAATGAGCAGTTCTTC
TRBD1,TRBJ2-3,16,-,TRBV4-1,CASSQGVGQGEDTQYF,TGCGCCAGCAGCCAAGGGGTGGGACAGGGGGAAGATACGCAGTATTTT
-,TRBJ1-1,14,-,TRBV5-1,CASSPGTLNTEAFF,TGCGCCAGCAGCCCCGGGACATTGAACACTGAAGCTTTCTTT
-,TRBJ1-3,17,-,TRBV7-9,CASSLVSGWLSGNTIYF,TGTGCCAGCAGCTTAGTTTCGGGTTGGCTATCGGGAAACACCATATATTTT
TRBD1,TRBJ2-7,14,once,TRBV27,CASSKQGAAYEQYF,TGTGCCAGCAGTAAACAGGGGGCGGCCTACGAGCAGTACTTC
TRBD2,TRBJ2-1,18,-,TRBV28,CASSFPSSSGSSYNEQFF,TGTGCCAGCAGTTTCCCGTCGTCTAGCGGGAGCTCCTACAATGAGCAGTTCTTC
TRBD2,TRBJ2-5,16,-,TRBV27,CASMALAGGNQETQYF,TGTGCCAGCATGGCACTAGCGGGGGGTAACCAAGAGACCCAGTACTTC
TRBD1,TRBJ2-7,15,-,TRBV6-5,CASRKAGQGLYEQYF,TGTGCCAGCAGAAAAGCGGGACAGGGTCTTTACGAGCAGTACTTC
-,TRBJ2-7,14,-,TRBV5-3,CATIQGRWSYEQYF,TGTGCCACTATACAGGGACGCTGGTCCTACGAGCAGTACTTC
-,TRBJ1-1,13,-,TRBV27,CASRPGGNTEAFF,TGTGCCAGCAGACCGGGGGGTAACACTGAAGCTTTCTTT
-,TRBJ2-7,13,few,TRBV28,CASSLIKQSEQYF,TGTGCCAGCAGTTTAATAAAACAAAGCGAGCAGTACTTC
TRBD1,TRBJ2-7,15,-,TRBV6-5,CAAEHRGLSSYEQYF,TGTGCCGCCGAGCACAGGGGGCTCTCCTCCTACGAGCAGTACTTC
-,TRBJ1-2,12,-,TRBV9,CASSVGGYGYTF,TGTGCCAGCAGCGTAGGCGGTTATGGCTACACCTTC
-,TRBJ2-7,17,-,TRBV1,CTSSYITGGGQFYEQYF,TGCACCAGCAGCTATATTACAGGGGGCGGACAATTCTACGAGCAGTACTTC
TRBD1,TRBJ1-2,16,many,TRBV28,CASRTHTGAGGYGYTF,TGTGCCAGCAGGACTCATACAGGGGCCGGGGGATATGGCTACACCTTC